A single sample gave rise to the 23 T cell receptor beta chains below, sequenced in a study of graft-versus-host responses after intestinal transplantation. No cognate antigen is known for these TCRs. Clones were sequenced by immunoSEQ multiplex PCR, and TCRdb holds only the in-frame ones, with some missing. In the table there are over 90,000 clones, 75% to 95% of which are singletons. The sample consisted of unstimulated CD4+ T cells sorted from spleen or lymph node cells, taken before transplant. These receptors all come from a human donor who was the organ donor for an intestinal transplant.

This chain uses TRBV6-1 with TRBJ2-2; TRBD2 is a possible D gene (7 bases). Germline V lookup: CDR1 MNHNS, CDR2 SASEGT. Trimming took off 4 bases at V and 6 bases at J, with 15 bases between the two ends. CDR3 length equals 15 residues. CDR3 nucleotide sequence: TGTGCCAGCAGTGGACTGGCGGGGGCTCCCGGGGAGCTGTTTTTT. Residues: CASSGLAGAPGELFF.

This chain joins TRBV5-1 and TRBJ2-4; tentatively, D is TRBD2 (7 bases). The germline CDR1 and CDR2 sequences are SGHRS and YFSETQ. V shed 7 bases and J shed 10 bases, with 12 bases lying between them. The CDR3 contains 11 residues. CDR3 region: CASDKGGIQYF. The CDR3 coding sequence is TGCGCCAGCGACAAGGGGGGGATTCAGTACTTC.

The chain combines TRBV27 with TRBJ1-3; D remains unclear. The CDR3 has 15 amino acids. The germline CDR1 and CDR2 sequences are MNHEY and SMNVEV (reference sequence). Trimming pared 0 bases from V and 11 bases from J, leaving 17 bases between. In nucleotides, the CDR3 is TGTGCCAGCAGTTTATCGGCGGCGAATGGTAATCCCATATATTTT. Translating gives CASSLSAANGNPIYF.

This clone was counted a single time. The genes are TRBV7-3 and TRBJ2-3; the match to TRBD1 covers 9 bases. The germline V gene encodes CDR1 SGHTA and CDR2 FQGTGA. The CDR3 is 15 residues long. Trimming at V came to 3 bases and at J to 2 bases, leaving 3 bases not matched to a gene. The CDR3 nucleotides are TGTGCCAGCAGCTTCCGGGACAGGGTCACAGATACGCAGTATTTT. It yields the protein CASSFRDRVTDTQYF.

The V gene is TRBV11-2, the J gene TRBJ2-7; D is perhaps TRBD1 (6 bases). Germline lookup yields CDR1 SGHAT and CDR2 FQNNGV. V lost 1 base and J lost 3, with 13 bases in between. This CDR3 has 15 amino acids. The CDR3 DNA reads as TGTGCCAGCAGCTTAGGGGGGCGGCAACACTACGAGCAGTACTTC. It yields the protein CASSLGGRQHYEQYF.

The rearrangement joins TRBV4-2 to TRBJ2-5, with 10 nucleotides matching TRBD2. Unmatched junction bases numbered 14, after V lost 2 bases and J lost 5 bases. Germline CDR1 is LGHNA and CDR2 is YNFKEQ. The CDR3 is 18 residues long. The chain's CDR3 is CASSQYTPGLAFGETQYF. CDR3 nucleotide sequence: TGTGCCAGCAGCCAATATACTCCGGGACTAGCGTTCGGGGAGACCCAGTACTTC.

The chain carries TRBV28 and TRBJ2-5; weak D call: TRBD2 (7 bases). Trimming left V 2 bases short and J 4 bases short, with 20 bases between. Germline lookup yields CDR1 MDHEN and CDR2 SYDVKM. The CDR3 totals 17 residues. The CDR3 sequence is CASSLGGAVGLGETQYF. In DNA, the CDR3 is TGTGCCAGCAGTTTAGGGGGGGCTGTGGGTTTGGGAGAGACCCAGTACTTC.

This sequence joins TRBV6-5 and TRBJ1-1, with unresolved D. Germline values: CDR1 MNHEY, CDR2 SVGAGI. V was shortened by 5 bases and J by 5 bases, with 15 bases between the two germline ends. This CDR3 has 14 amino acids. The CDR3 here is CASSPGMGSTEAFF. CDR3 nucleotide sequence: TGTGCCAGCAGTCCCGGGATGGGGAGTACTGAAGCTTTCTTT.

This rearrangement joins TRBV30 to TRBJ1-1, with 9 bases lining up with TRBD1. The ends lost 1 base at V and 5 bases at J; junction bases unmatched: 17. The germline CDR1 and CDR2 sequences are GTSNPN and SVGIG (reference sequence). The CDR3 is 18 amino acids. CDR3 amino acids: CAWSGGQDRGWGTTEAFF. The CDR3, as DNA: TGTGCCTGGAGTGGGGGACAGGACAGGGGATGGGGTACGACTGAAGCTTTCTTT.

This sequence joins TRBV5-1 and TRBJ2-7, with D tentatively TRBD1 (5 bases). The CDR3 covers 11 residues. The germline V gene encodes CDR1 SGHRS and CDR2 YFSETQ. Trimming shortened V by 4 bases and J by 3 bases, and 5 bases separated the two germline ends. CDR3 nucleotide sequence: TGCGCCAGCAGCAGGGGCTACGAGCAGTACTTC. Protein sequence: CASSRGYEQYF.

The chain carries TRBV2 and TRBJ1-5; D ambiguous. Trimming cost V 6 bases and J 9 bases, with 15 bases left between them. Looked up from germline, CDR1 is SNHLY and CDR2 is FYNNEI. The CDR3 runs to 13 residues. The CDR3 DNA reads TGTGCCAGCAGAAAGGAGATACGAGGGCCCCAGCATTTT. It specifies CASRKEIRGPQHF.

The chain employs TRBV5-4 and TRBJ2-5; 10 bases are a match to TRBD2. After removal of 0 bases from V and 5 bases from J, the junction contained 7 bases not matched to a gene. Germline V gene sequence: CDR1 SGHNT, CDR2 YYREEE (reference sequence). There are 16 residues in the CDR3. DNA of the CDR3: TGTGCCAGCAGCTTGGATCAGCGGGGGGGCCGGGAGACCCAGTACTTC. Translation: CASSLDQRGGRETQYF.

The rearrangement uses TRBV5-1 and TRBJ2-1; 8 bases are shared with TRBD1. Unmatched junction bases numbered 5, after V lost 2 bases and J lost 4 bases. CDR3 length: 15 amino acids. Germline values: CDR1 SGHRS, CDR2 YFSETQ. The DNA for the CDR3 is TGCGCCAGCAGCTTTAAACGGGACAGGTACAATGAGCAGTTCTTC. It encodes CASSFKRDRYNEQFF.

The gene calls are TRBV6-1 and TRBJ2-5, with a weak D call TRBD1 (5 bases). Near its end, the DNA agrees better with TRBJ2-7, so the J call may be wrong. Per the germline V gene, CDR1 is MNHNS and CDR2 is SASEGT. This CDR3 contains 13 residues. The CDR3 loop reads CASTDRNSYEQYF. The CDR3 region has the DNA TGTGCCAGCACAGACAGAAACTCCTACGAGCAGTACTTC.

This chain joins TRBV11-1 and TRBJ1-1; 7 nucleotides line up with TRBD1. The CDR3 is 15 amino acids. J lost 10 bases, V lost 4 bases, and 15 bases had no gene match. The germline V gene has CDR1 SGHAT and CDR2 FQDESV (reference sequence). CDR3 residues: CASSYRRQGGFGAFF. CDR3 DNA sequence: TGTGCCAGCAGCTATAGGCGGCAGGGGGGATTCGGAGCTTTCTTT. The whole variable domain, filled in from reference TRBV11-1 and TRBJ1-1, reads EAEVAQSPRYKITEKSQAVAFWCDPISGHATLYWYRQILGQGPELLVQFQDESVVDDSQLPKDRFSAERLKGVDSTLKIQPAELGDSAMYLCASSYRRQGGFGAFFGQGTRLTVV.

The CDR3 spells CAWSYDNTDTQYF. CDR3 in DNA: TGTGCCTGGAGCTACGACAACACAGATACGCAGTATTTT. The chain is built from TRBV30 and TRBJ2-3, with D unclear. Germline V CDR1 and CDR2: GTSNPN, SVGIG (reference sequence). V was clipped by 3 bases and J by 2 bases, with 9 bases between them. The CDR3 length is 13 residues.

This chain joins TRBV4-1 and TRBJ1-1, with D perhaps TRBD1 (6 bases). Germline V gives CDR1 MGHRA, CDR2 YSYEKL. The CDR3 contains 14 residues. V was pared by 2 bases and J by 5 bases, with 12 bases between. In nucleotides, the CDR3 is TGCGCCAGCAGCCAACCACAGGGAGGGACTGAAGCTTTCTTT. It encodes CASSQPQGGTEAFF.

CDR3 DNA sequence: TGTGCCATCAGTGAGTGGATCGCGGAGGATAGCAATCAGCCCCAGCATTTT. It translates to CAISEWIAEDSNQPQHF. The chain employs TRBV10-3 and TRBJ1-5; D is ambiguous. V was trimmed by 1 base and J by 0 bases, leaving 13 bases between them. The CDR3 consists of 17 residues. From germline, CDR1 is ENHRY and CDR2 SYGVKD.

The CDR3 DNA sequence: TGTGCCAGCAGAGGACTAGCGGGGGTAGGTCCGTACGAGCAGTACTTC. Translating it yields CASRGLAGVGPYEQYF. V usage is TRBV11-2 and J usage is TRBJ2-7; 13 bases match TRBD2. In germline, CDR1 is SGHAT, CDR2 FQNNGV. There are 16 residues in the CDR3. Losses at the gene ends were 6 bases for V and 4 bases for J; bases not matched to a gene: 9.

The V gene is TRBV27, the J gene TRBJ1-3; TRBD1 is a possible D gene (5 bases). Trimming pared 6 bases from V and 8 bases from J, leaving 14 bases between. Germline V gene data show CDR1 as MNHEY and CDR2 as SMNVEV (reference sequence). The CDR3 is 13 amino acids. The CDR3 nucleotides read TGTGCCAGCAGCGCCTCCCGGGGGTACACCATATATTTT. This translates into CASSASRGYTIYF.

This clone has a single count. V and J are TRBV6-5 and TRBJ1-2; 9 bases line up with TRBD1. The ends lost 5 bases at V and 5 bases at J; junction bases unmatched: 9. This CDR3 spans 15 amino acids. Germline loops: CDR1 MNHEY, CDR2 SVGAGI. The CDR3 DNA follows: TGTGCCAGCAGTCGTGGACAGGGGCGAAATTATGGCTACACCTTC. Its protein product is CASSRGQGRNYGYTF.

Only a few counts were recorded for this clone. The chain has TRBV4-1 and TRBJ1-4, with D unclear. The germline V and J ends were trimmed by 4 bases and 0 bases, with 9 bases remaining between them. The CDR3 runs 15 residues. Germline CDR1 reads MGHRA; CDR2 reads YSYEKL. CDR3 in amino acids: CASSPFGATNEKLFF. Written as DNA, the CDR3 is TGCGCCAGCAGCCCCTTCGGTGCAACTAATGAAAAACTGTTTTTT.

The chain carries TRBV9 and TRBJ1-2; D call uncertain. Germline CDR1 is SGDLS and CDR2 is YYNGEE. V was pared by 4 bases and J by 4 bases, with 14 bases between. The CDR3 is 14 residues long. The CDR3 region is CASSRQVEAYGYTF. DNA of the CDR3: TGTGCCAGCAGCCGTCAGGTGGAGGCCTATGGCTACACCTTC.